This T cell receptor beta chain was documented in a study of spatial heterogeneity in lung cancer. This clonotype was seen at least ten times. This CDR3 region has 14 residues. In germline, CDR1 is LNHDA, CDR2 SQIVND (reference sequence). With 9 bases removed from V and 1 base from J, the gap between germline ends came to 13 bases. TCRdb itself ran the 5' RACE reads through MiXCR, one entry per CDR3 protein. The sample records under 50,000 distinct CDR3 sequences, more than 4.5% being singletons. Time point: sample taken at primary tumor resection. Material: PBMCs, obtained at surgery. This clonotype originated in a female donor with early-stage non-small cell lung cancer. V usage is TRBV19 and J usage is TRBJ2-1; the D gene is possibly TRBD2 (6 bases). CDR3 sequence: CASRRDSSYNEQFF. The CDR3 nucleotides are TGTGCCAGCCGGCGGGACTCGTCCTACAATGAGCAGTTCTTC. The full variable domain, completed using reference TRBV19 and TRBJ2-1, is DGGITQSPKYLFRKEGQNVTLSCEQNLNHDAMYWYRQDPGQGLRLIYYSQIVNDFQKGDIAEGYSVSREKKESFPLTVTSAQKNPTAFYLCASRRDSSYNEQFFGPGTRLTVL.